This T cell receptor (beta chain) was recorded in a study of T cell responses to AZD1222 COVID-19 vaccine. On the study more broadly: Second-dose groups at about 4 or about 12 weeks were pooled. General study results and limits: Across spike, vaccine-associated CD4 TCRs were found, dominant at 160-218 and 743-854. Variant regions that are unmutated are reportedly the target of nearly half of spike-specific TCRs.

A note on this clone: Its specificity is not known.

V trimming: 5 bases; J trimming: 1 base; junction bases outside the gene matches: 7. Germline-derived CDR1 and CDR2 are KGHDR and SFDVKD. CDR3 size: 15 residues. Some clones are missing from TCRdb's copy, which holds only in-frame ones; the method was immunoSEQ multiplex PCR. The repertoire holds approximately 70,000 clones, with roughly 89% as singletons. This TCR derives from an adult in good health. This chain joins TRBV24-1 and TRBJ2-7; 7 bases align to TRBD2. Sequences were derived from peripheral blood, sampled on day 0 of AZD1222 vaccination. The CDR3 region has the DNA TGTGCCACCAGTGTTGGCGGGAGTAAATCCTACGAGCAGTACTTC. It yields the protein CATSVGGSKSYEQYF.